This TCR beta chain stems from a study of identical twins. This clonotype was detected a few times. Germline CDR1 reads SGHAT; CDR2 reads FQNNGV. V shed 5 bases, J shed 2 bases, and the junction held 8 bases outside the gene matches. The CDR3 is 16 residues long. One entry per CDR3 protein results from TCRdb running MiXCR on the 5' RACE reads. The sample lists roughly 250,000 distinct CDR3 sequences, about 7% occurring once. These data were also filed under a second study, of yellow fever vaccine responses in identical twins.

The TCR sequence derives from a woman aged 18-30 years in good health. V gene TRBV11-2 combines with J gene TRBJ2-3; TRBD2 matches at 9 bases. Input material: memory (CD45RO+) T cells sorted from blood. CDR3 bases: TGTGCCAGCAGCGGGGGTAGCGGGAGTGTCACAGATACGCAGTATTTT. Translated, it gives CASSGGSGSVTDTQYF.